These 9 T cell receptor beta chains share one sample of origin, sequenced in a study of cytomegalovirus exposure and HLA in healthy donors. PCR primers comprised 60 Vbeta and 13 Jbeta primers. Data came from immunoSEQ multiplex PCR; TCRdb stores just in-frame clones and leaves some out. The sample has roughly 180,000 clones, about 80% seen once; the top ten hold less than 4.5%. The sequencing sample was made of PBMCs. These receptors all stem from a woman in her fifties or sixties in good health and CMV-seropositive.

This sequence joins TRBV7-9 and TRBJ2-1, with 10 bases identical to TRBD2. After removal of 1 base from V and 4 bases from J, the junction contained 10 bases not matched to a gene. The length of the CDR3 is 18 residues. In germline, CDR1 is SEHNR, CDR2 FQNEAQ (reference sequence). The CDR3 sequence is CASSLEGRLAGRYNEQFF. As DNA, the CDR3 is TGTGCCAGCAGCTTAGAAGGACGACTAGCGGGTCGATACAATGAGCAGTTCTTC.

In its sample, this clone was seen once. The CDR3: CASSAGTSGSNEQFF. The CDR3, as DNA: TGTGCCAGCAGCGCCGGGACTAGCGGGAGTAATGAGCAGTTCTTC. The rearrangement uses TRBV7-9 and TRBJ2-1, with 14 nucleotides matching TRBD2. There are 15 residues in the CDR3. Germline CDR1 and CDR2: SEHNR and FQNEAQ (reference sequence). V lost 5 bases and J lost 7; bases outside the gene matches: 4. Using reference TRBV7-9 and TRBJ2-1 for the parts outside the CDR3, the full variable domain is DTGVSQNPRHKITKRGQNVTFRCDPISEHNRLYWYRQTLGQGPEFLTYFQNEAQLEKSRLLSDRFSAERPKGSFSTLEIQRTEQGDSAMYLCASSAGTSGSNEQFFGPGTRLTVL.

CDR3 sequence reads: CASSLIPLDRPYNEQFF. The CDR3 bases are TGTGCCAGCAGTTTAATTCCCTTGGACAGGCCTTACAATGAGCAGTTCTTC. The gene calls are TRBV27 and TRBJ2-1; 7 bases match TRBD1. The CDR3 is 17 residues long. After removal of 2 bases from V and 4 bases from J, the junction contained 11 bases not matched to a gene. Germline V lookup: CDR1 MNHEY, CDR2 SMNVEV (reference sequence).

The V and J genes are TRBV9 and TRBJ2-3; TRBD2 agrees at 8 bases. With 4 bases clipped from V and 1 base from J, the junction kept 8 bases outside the gene matches. This CDR3 contains 16 residues. Germline CDR1 SGDLS, CDR2 YYNGEE. This CDR3 is CASSPDPGRGTDTQYF. The CDR3 DNA reads TGTGCCAGCAGCCCTGACCCCGGGAGGGGCACAGATACGCAGTATTTT.

The genes are TRBV18 and TRBJ1-6; 10 positions agree with TRBD1. The CDR3 extends over 15 amino acids. Trimming cost V 0 bases and J 8 bases; bases outside gene matches: 1. Germline assignment: CDR1 KGHSH and CDR2 LQKENI. The CDR3 here is CASSPPGQGYSPLHF. The CDR3 DNA is TGTGCCAGCTCACCACCGGGACAGGGGTATTCACCCCTCCACTTT.

This clone was seen only once. V usage is TRBV10-3 and J usage is TRBJ1-2; 9 nucleotides align to TRBD1. The CDR3 runs 15 residues. The V and J ends lost 0 bases and 6 bases, in that order; junction bases with no gene match: 5. CDR1 ENHRY and CDR2 SYGVKD come from the germline V gene. CDR3 loop: CAISESPGQGDGYTF. CDR3 coding DNA: TGTGCCATCAGTGAGTCCCCGGGACAGGGAGATGGCTACACCTTC.

The chain recombines TRBV28 with TRBJ2-2; a possible D gene is TRBD1 (6 bases). The germline gives CDR1 MDHEN, CDR2 SYDVKM. The CDR3 runs 15 residues. Trimming removed 3 bases at V and 3 bases at J, with 11 bases between. For the CDR3, the DNA is TGTGCCAGCAGTTTGGGCAGGGGATACACCGGGGAGCTGTTTTTT. Translated: CASSLGRGYTGELFF.

V and J are TRBV7-9 and TRBJ1-4, with D hard to call. Germline CDR1 reads SEHNR; CDR2 reads FQNEAQ (reference sequence). With 4 bases removed from V and 13 bases from J, the gap between germline ends came to 13 bases. The CDR3 extends over 12 amino acids. CDR3 residues: CASSSFTRGLFF. The CDR3 coding sequence is TGTGCCAGCAGCTCCTTTACTAGAGGACTGTTTTTT.

This clone was found a few times. This chain uses TRBV5-4 with TRBJ2-5; 7 bases are shared with TRBD1. CDR3 length: 15 residues. Unmatched junction bases numbered 3, after V lost 0 bases and J lost 1 base. Germline assignment: CDR1 SGHNT and CDR2 YYREEE (reference sequence). The CDR3 sequence is CASSLDHRGQETQYF. CDR3 DNA sequence: TGTGCCAGCAGCTTGGATCACAGGGGCCAAGAGACCCAGTACTTC.